This T cell receptor (beta chain) was sequenced in a study of blood T cell repertoires in COVID-19. Study-wide background: Samples came from the United States, Italy and Spain, spanning acute and convalescent COVID-19. Sources were T cells, B-cell-depleted T cells, or PBMCs; the material itself was cDNA or gDNA.

The CDR3 runs to 17 residues. Germline V gene lookup returns CDR1 SGHTA and CDR2 FQGNSA. V shed 6 bases and J 6 bases; nucleotides not matched to a gene: 16. Original methodology: Reference gene primers were amplified, and this amplification served to estimate nucleated cell counts. The table came from immunoSEQ multiplex PCR; TCRdb's copy has only in-frame clones and leaves some out. Clonal size and the V and J genes are those of that table, whereas D and trimming came from the DNA. The sample contains hundreds of thousands of clones, around 88% of which appear only once. The sample comprised peripheral blood. This chain uses TRBV7-2 with TRBJ1-1; 10 bases are shared with TRBD1. This clonotype originated in a man older than 75 with acute or convalescent COVID-19. The CDR3 spells CASRDGPGQGIEAEAFF. The CDR3 DNA reads TGTGCCAGCAGGGACGGGCCGGGACAGGGGATTGAGGCTGAAGCTTTCTTT.